This T cell receptor (beta chain) is drawn from a study of OX40 agonist ivuxolimab in advanced cancers. Turning to the study itself: Ivuxolimab was delivered to patients intravenously every 2 weeks at doses spanning 0.01 to 10 mg/kg.

Using immunoSEQ multiplex PCR, the repertoire was profiled, and TCRdb retains in-frame clones only, with some absent. The repertoire holds around 20,000 clones, with over 70% as singletons. The CDR3 is 16 residues long. Germline V lookup: CDR1 MNHEY, CDR2 SMNVEV (reference sequence). Trimming cost V 4 bases and J 3 bases; bases outside gene matches: 11. The V and J genes are TRBV27 and TRBJ2-7; 8 bases are a match to TRBD2. This TCR came from an adult with an advanced solid tumor such as melanoma, head and neck, liver or kidney cancer. The sequencing here drew on CD4+ or CD8+ T cells sorted from blood, taken in a trial of the OX40 agonist ivuxolimab. This chain's CDR3 is CASSSPQSGSYYEQYF. The CDR3 nucleotides are TGTGCCAGCAGTTCACCTCAAAGCGGGAGTTACTACGAGCAGTACTTC.